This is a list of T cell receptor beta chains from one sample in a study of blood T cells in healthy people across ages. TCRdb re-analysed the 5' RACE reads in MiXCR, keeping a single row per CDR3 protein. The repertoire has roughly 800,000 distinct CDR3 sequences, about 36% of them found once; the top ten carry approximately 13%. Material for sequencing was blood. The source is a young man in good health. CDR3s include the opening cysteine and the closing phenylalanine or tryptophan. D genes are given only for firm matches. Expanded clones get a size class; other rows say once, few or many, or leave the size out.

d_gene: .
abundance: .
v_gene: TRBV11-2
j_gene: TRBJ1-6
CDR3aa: CASSLPLYNSPLHF
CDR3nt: TGTGCCAGCAGCCTCCCTCTGTATAATTCACCCCTCCACTTT

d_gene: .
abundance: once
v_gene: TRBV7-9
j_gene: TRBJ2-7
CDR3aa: CASSFTGPYEQYF
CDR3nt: TGTGCCAGCAGCTTTACAGGTCCCTACGAGCAGTACTTC

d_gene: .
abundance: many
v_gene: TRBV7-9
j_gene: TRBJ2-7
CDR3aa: CASSLGRYEQYF
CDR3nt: TGTGCCAGCAGTTTGGGGCGCTACGAGCAGTACTTC

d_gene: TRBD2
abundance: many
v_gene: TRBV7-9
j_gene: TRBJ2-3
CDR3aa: CASSFLAGGNTDTQYF
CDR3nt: TGTGCCAGCAGCTTCCTAGCGGGGGGGAACACAGATACGCAGTATTTT

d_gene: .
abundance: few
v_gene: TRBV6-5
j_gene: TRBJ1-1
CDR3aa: CASSYSLRRGDAEAFF
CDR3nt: TGTGCCAGCAGTTACTCGTTGCGGCGAGGGGATGCCGAAGCTTTCTTT

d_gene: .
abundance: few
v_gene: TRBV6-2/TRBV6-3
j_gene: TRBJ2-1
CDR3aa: CASRASGKTRNEQFF
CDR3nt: TGTGCCAGCAGAGCATCCGGGAAAACGAGGAATGAGCAGTTCTTC

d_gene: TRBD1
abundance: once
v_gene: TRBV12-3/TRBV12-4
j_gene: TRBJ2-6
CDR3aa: CASVQGAGVNVLTF
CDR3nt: TGTGCCAGCGTACAGGGGGCTGGGGTCAACGTCCTGACTTTC

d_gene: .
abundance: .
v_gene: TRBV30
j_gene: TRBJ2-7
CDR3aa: CACRSSYNEQYF
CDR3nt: TGTGCCTGCCGCAGCTCCTACAATGAGCAGTACTTC

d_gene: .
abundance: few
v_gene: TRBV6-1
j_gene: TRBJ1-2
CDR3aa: CATTAILSFGYTF
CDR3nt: TGTGCCACCACGGCCATTTTAAGCTTTGGCTACACCTTC

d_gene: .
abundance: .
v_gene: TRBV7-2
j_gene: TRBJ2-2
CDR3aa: CASSLAPLGLFF
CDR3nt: TGTGCCAGCAGCTTAGCACCCCTAGGGCTGTTTTTT

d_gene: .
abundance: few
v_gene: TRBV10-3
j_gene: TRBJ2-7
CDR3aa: CAISESHNYEQYF
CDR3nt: TGTGCCATCAGTGAGTCGCACAATTACGAGCAGTACTTC

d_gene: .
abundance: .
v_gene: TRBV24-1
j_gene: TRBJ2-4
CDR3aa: CATSVAGNIQYF
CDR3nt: TGTGCCACCAGCGTCGCGGGGAACATTCAGTACTTC

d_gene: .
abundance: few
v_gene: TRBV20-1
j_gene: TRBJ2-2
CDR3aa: CSAVARLTNTGELFF
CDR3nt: TGCAGTGCTGTGGCCCGACTAACGAACACCGGGGAGCTGTTTTTT

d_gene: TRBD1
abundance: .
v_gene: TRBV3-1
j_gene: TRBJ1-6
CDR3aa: CASSPDRENSPLHF
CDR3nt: TGTGCCAGCAGCCCGGACAGGGAGAATTCACCCCTCCACTTT

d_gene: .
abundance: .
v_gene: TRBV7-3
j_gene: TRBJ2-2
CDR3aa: CASSLYRAKMNTGELFF
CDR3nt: TGTGCCAGCAGCTTATACAGGGCTAAAATGAACACCGGGGAGCTGTTTTTT

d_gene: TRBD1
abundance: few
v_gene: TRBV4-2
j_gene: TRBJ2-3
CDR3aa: CASSLNSQGADTQYF
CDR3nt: TGTGCCAGCAGCCTGAATTCTCAGGGGGCCGATACGCAGTATTTT

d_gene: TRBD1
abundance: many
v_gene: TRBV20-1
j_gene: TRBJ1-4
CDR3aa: CSARRQGGEKLFF
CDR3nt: TGCAGTGCTAGGAGACAGGGAGGTGAAAAACTGTTTTTT

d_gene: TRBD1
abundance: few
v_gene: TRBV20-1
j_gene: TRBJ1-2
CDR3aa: CSATPGQGRGYTF
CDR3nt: TGCAGTGCCACACCGGGACAGGGGCGCGGCTACACCTTC

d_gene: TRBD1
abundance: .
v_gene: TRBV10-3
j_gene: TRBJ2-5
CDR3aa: CAIARDRGQETQYF
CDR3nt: TGTGCCATCGCAAGGGACAGGGGGCAAGAGACCCAGTACTTC

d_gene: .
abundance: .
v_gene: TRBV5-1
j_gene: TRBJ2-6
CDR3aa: CASSPGTALSGANVLTF
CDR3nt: TGCGCCAGCAGCCCCGGGACGGCTCTCTCTGGGGCCAACGTCCTGACTTTC

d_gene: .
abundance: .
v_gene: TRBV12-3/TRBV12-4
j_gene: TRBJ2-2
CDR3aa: CASSLVPGKTGELFF
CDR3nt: TGTGCCAGCAGTTTAGTTCCAGGGAAGACCGGGGAGCTGTTTTTT

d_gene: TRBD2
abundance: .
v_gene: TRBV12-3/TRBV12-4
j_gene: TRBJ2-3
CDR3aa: CACSPRTSRSGDTQYF
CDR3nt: TGTGCCTGCAGTCCCCGGACTAGCAGGTCCGGTGATACGCAGTATTTT

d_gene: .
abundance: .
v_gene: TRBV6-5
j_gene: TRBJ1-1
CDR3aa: CASSFSLGGLDTEAFF
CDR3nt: TGTGCCAGCAGTTTTAGTCTGGGGGGTCTAGACACTGAAGCTTTCTTT

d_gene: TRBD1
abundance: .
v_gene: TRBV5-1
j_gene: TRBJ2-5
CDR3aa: CASSSPQGEAETQYF
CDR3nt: TGCGCCAGCAGCTCCCCTCAGGGGGAAGCAGAGACCCAGTACTTC

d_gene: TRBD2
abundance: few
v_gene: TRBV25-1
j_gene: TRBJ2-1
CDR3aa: CASSEWSGGLDEQFF
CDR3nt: TGTGCCAGCAGTGAGTGGAGCGGGGGCCTCGATGAGCAGTTCTTC

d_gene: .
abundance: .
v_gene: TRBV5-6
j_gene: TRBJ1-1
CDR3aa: CASSSGPTGNTEAFF
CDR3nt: TGTGCCAGCAGCTCGGGCCCTACTGGAAACACTGAAGCTTTCTTT

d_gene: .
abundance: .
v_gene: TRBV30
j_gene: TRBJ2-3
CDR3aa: CAWSVLPPEADTQYF
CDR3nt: TGTGCCTGGAGTGTACTCCCCCCGGAGGCAGATACGCAGTATTTT

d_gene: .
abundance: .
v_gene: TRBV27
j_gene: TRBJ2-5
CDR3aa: CASSFGSAGRETQYF
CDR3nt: TGTGCCAGCAGTTTTGGGTCAGCCGGGAGAGAGACCCAGTACTTC

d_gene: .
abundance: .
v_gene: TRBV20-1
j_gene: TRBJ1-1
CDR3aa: CSATEMNTEAFF
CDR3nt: TGCAGTGCTACCGAAATGAACACTGAAGCTTTCTTT

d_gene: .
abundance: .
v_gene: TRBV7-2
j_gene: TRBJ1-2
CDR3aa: CASSSQGGGYTF
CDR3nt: TGTGCCAGCAGCTCCCAGGGTGGTGGCTACACCTTC

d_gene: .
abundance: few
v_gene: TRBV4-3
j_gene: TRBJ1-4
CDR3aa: CASSPASGAGEKLFF
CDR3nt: TGCGCCAGCAGCCCCGCGTCGGGGGCGGGGGAAAAACTGTTTTTT

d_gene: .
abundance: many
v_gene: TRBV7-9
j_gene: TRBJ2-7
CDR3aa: CASSLSRAAQSYEQYF
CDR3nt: TGTGCCAGCAGCCTTTCCAGGGCCGCCCAATCCTACGAGCAGTACTTC

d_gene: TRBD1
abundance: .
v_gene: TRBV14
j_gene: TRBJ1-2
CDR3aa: CASSQGAGGVYGYTF
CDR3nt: TGTGCCAGCAGCCAAGGGGCAGGGGGAGTCTATGGCTACACCTTC

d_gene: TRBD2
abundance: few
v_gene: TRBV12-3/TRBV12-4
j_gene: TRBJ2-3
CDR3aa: CATNGRGGSTDTQYF
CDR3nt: TGTGCCACCAATGGGCGGGGGGGTAGCACAGATACGCAGTATTTT

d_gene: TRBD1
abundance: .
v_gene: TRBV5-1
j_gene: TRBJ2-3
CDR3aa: CASSHGTGAGTDTQYF
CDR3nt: TGCGCCAGCAGCCACGGGACAGGGGCCGGCACAGATACGCAGTATTTT

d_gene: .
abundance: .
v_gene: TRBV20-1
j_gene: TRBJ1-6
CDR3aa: CSTAPQGYNSPLHF
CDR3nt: TGCAGTACCGCCCCGCAGGGCTATAATTCACCCCTCCACTTT

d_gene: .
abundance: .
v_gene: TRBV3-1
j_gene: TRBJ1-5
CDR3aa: CASSQEFLYSNQPQHF
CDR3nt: TGTGCCAGCAGCCAAGAGTTCCTGTATAGCAATCAGCCCCAGCATTTT

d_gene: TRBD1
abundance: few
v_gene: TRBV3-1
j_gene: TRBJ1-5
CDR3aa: CASSQEGQGGQPQHF
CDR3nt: TGTGCCAGCAGCCAAGAGGGACAGGGTGGTCAGCCCCAGCATTTT

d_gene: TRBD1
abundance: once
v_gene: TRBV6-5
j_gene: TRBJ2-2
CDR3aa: CASSYGTAANTGELFF
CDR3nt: TGTGCCAGCAGTTACGGGACAGCCGCGAACACCGGGGAGCTGTTTTTT

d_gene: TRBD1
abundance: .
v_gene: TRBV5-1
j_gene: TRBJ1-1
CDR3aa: CASSIHRGGFTEAFF
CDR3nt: TGCGCCAGCAGCATCCACAGGGGCGGTTTCACTGAAGCTTTCTTT

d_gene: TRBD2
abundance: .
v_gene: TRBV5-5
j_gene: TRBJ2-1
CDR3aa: CASGLDSGGYNEQFF
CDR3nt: TGTGCCAGCGGCTTGGATAGCGGGGGATACAATGAGCAGTTCTTC

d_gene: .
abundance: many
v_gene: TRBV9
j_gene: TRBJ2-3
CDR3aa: CASSGARDSHIDTQYF
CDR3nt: TGTGCCAGCAGCGGAGCCCGGGACTCACACATAGATACGCAGTATTTT

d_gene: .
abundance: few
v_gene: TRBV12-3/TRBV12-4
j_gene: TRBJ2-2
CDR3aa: CASRFSTGELFF
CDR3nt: TGTGCCAGCAGGTTTTCTACCGGGGAGCTGTTTTTT

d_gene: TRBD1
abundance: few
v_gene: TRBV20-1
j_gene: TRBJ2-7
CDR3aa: CSAREPGQGFEQYF
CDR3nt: TGCAGTGCTAGAGAACCGGGACAGGGTTTCGAGCAGTACTTC

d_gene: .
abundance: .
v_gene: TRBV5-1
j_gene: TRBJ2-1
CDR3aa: CASSLEGGSSYNGQFF
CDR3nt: TGCGCCAGCAGCTTGGAGGGAGGAAGCTCCTACAATGGGCAGTTCTTC

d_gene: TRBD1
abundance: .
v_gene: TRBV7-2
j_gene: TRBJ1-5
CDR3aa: CASSLNGQGAYQPQHF
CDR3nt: TGTGCCAGCAGCTTAAACGGACAGGGGGCCTATCAGCCCCAGCATTTT

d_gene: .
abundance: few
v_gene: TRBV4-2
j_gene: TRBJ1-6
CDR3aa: CASSQDSRGGNSPLHF
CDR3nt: TGTGCCAGCAGCCAAGATTCCAGGGGAGGAAATTCACCCCTCCACTTT

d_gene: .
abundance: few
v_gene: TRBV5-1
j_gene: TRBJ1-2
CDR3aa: CASSEGHTYYGYTF
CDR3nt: TGCGCCAGCAGTGAGGGACATACGTACTATGGCTACACCTTC

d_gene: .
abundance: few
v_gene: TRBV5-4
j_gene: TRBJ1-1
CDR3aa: CASSFVWDTEAFF
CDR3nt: TGTGCCAGCAGCTTCGTCTGGGACACTGAAGCTTTCTTT

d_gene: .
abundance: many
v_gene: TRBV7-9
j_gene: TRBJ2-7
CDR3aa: CASSPPGQVYEQYF
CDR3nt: TGTGCCAGCAGCCCGCCGGGACAAGTCTACGAGCAGTACTTC

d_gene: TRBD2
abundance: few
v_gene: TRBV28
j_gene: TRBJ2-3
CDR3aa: CASSTLAGGPDTQYF
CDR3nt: TGTGCCAGCAGTACACTAGCGGGGGGGCCAGATACGCAGTATTTT

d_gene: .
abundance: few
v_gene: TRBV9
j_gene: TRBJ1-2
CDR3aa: CASSVAVNTNGGGYTF
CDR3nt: TGTGCCAGCAGCGTAGCGGTCAACACTAACGGGGGGGGCTACACCTTC

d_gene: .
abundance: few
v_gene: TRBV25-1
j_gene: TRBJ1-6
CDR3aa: CASRSGDYNSPLHF
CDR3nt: TGTGCCAGCAGATCCGGAGATTATAATTCACCCCTCCACTTT

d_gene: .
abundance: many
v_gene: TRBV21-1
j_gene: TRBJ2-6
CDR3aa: CASSLWASGANVLTF
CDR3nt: .

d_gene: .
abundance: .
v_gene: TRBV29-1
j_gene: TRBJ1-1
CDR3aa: CSVEGGEAFF
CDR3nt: TGCAGCGTTGAGGGTGGAGAAGCTTTCTTT